This is a list of T cell receptor beta chains from one sample in a study of beta chain features in type 1 diabetes. Using immunoSEQ multiplex PCR, the repertoire was profiled, and TCRdb retains in-frame clones only, with some absent. This table has about 660,000 clones, around 15% appearing once. The specimen was naive CD4+ T cells from blood. These receptor sequences come from a man aged 18 to 29 with type 1 diabetes. Each CDR3 is given with its conserved first and last residue. The D gene is left open where the match is weak. Rows give clone size only sometimes, using once, few, many, or a class for an expanded clone.

j_call: TRBJ2-5; d_call: NA; clone_size: NA; v_call: TRBV6-1; cdr3_aa: CASNLQREETQYF; cdr3_nt: TGTGCCAGCAATCTACAGCGAGAAGAGACCCAGTACTTC
j_call: TRBJ2-3; d_call: NA; clone_size: NA; v_call: TRBV11-2; cdr3_aa: CASSGLTQYF; cdr3_nt: TGTGCCAGCAGCGGCCTAACGCAGTATTTT
j_call: TRBJ1-1; d_call: NA; clone_size: NA; v_call: TRBV5-4; cdr3_aa: CASSIWGSKTEAFF; cdr3_nt: TGTGCCAGCAGTATTTGGGGGTCGAAAACTGAAGCTTTCTTT
j_call: TRBJ1-2; d_call: NA; clone_size: NA; v_call: TRBV5-6; cdr3_aa: CASSLGRGDYGYTF; cdr3_nt: TGTGCCAGCAGCTTGGGCAGGGGCGACTATGGCTACACCTTC
j_call: TRBJ1-4; d_call: NA; clone_size: NA; v_call: TRBV4-3; cdr3_aa: CASSREGGGGREKLFF; cdr3_nt: TGCGCCAGCAGCCGAGAGGGAGGCGGCGGTCGGGAAAAACTGTTTTTT
j_call: TRBJ2-3; d_call: TRBD2; clone_size: few; v_call: TRBV10-3; cdr3_aa: CAISDPSTSGSADTQYF; cdr3_nt: TGTGCCATCAGTGACCCCTCGACTAGCGGGAGCGCAGATACGCAGTATTTT
j_call: TRBJ2-1; d_call: NA; clone_size: NA; v_call: TRBV5-1; cdr3_aa: CASSSTVSYNEQFF; cdr3_nt: TGCGCCAGCAGCTCGACAGTCTCCTACAATGAGCAGTTCTTC
j_call: TRBJ1-1; d_call: NA; clone_size: NA; v_call: TRBV30; cdr3_aa: CAWSVNLGTEAFF; cdr3_nt: TGTGCCTGGAGTGTAAACCTCGGCACTGAAGCTTTCTTT
j_call: TRBJ1-2; d_call: NA; clone_size: NA; v_call: TRBV7-2; cdr3_aa: CASSLDRGRVHGYTF; cdr3_nt: TGTGCCAGCAGCTTAGACCGTGGCAGGGTTCATGGCTACACCTTC
j_call: TRBJ2-5; d_call: NA; clone_size: NA; v_call: TRBV7-2; cdr3_aa: CASSSPAGLRGLKTQYF; cdr3_nt: TGTGCCAGCAGCTCTCCTGCGGGCCTTAGGGGACTTAAGACCCAGTACTTC
j_call: TRBJ2-2; d_call: NA; clone_size: NA; v_call: TRBV29-1; cdr3_aa: CSVEVSGTTNTGELFF; cdr3_nt: TGCAGCGTTGAAGTCTCCGGGACAACGAACACCGGGGAGCTGTTTTTT
j_call: TRBJ2-7; d_call: NA; clone_size: few; v_call: TRBV9; cdr3_aa: CASSVEADAYEQYF; cdr3_nt: TGTGCCAGCAGCGTAGAGGCCGATGCCTACGAGCAGTACTTC
j_call: TRBJ1-2; d_call: NA; clone_size: NA; v_call: TRBV5-1; cdr3_aa: CASSLGDHGYTF; cdr3_nt: TGCGCCAGCAGCCTGGGGGACCATGGCTACACCTTC
j_call: TRBJ2-1; d_call: NA; clone_size: NA; v_call: TRBV2; cdr3_aa: CASIVGDNEQFF; cdr3_nt: TGTGCCAGCATCGTGGGGGACAATGAGCAGTTCTTC
j_call: TRBJ2-3; d_call: NA; clone_size: NA; v_call: TRBV6-5; cdr3_aa: CASRYRDADTQYF; cdr3_nt: TGTGCCAGCCGGTACCGGGATGCAGATACGCAGTATTTT
j_call: TRBJ2-7; d_call: NA; clone_size: few; v_call: TRBV7-3; cdr3_aa: CASSLQGSSGEQYF; cdr3_nt: TGTGCCAGCAGCTTACAGGGGTCGTCAGGCGAGCAGTACTTC
j_call: TRBJ2-3; d_call: TRBD2; clone_size: few; v_call: TRBV9; cdr3_aa: CASSVGTSGGPTPDTQYF; cdr3_nt: TGTGCCAGCAGCGTCGGGACTAGCGGGGGGCCTACTCCAGATACGCAGTATTTT
j_call: TRBJ1-6; d_call: NA; clone_size: NA; v_call: TRBV6-5; cdr3_aa: CASSASASPLHF; cdr3_nt: TGTGCCAGCAGTGCCTCCGCCTCACCCCTCCACTTT
j_call: TRBJ2-1; d_call: NA; clone_size: few; v_call: TRBV12-5; cdr3_aa: CASGFFNEQFF; cdr3_nt: TGTGCTAGTGGTTTCTTCAATGAGCAGTTCTTC
j_call: TRBJ2-5; d_call: NA; clone_size: few; v_call: TRBV28; cdr3_aa: CASSLPSRGLIETQYF; cdr3_nt: TGTGCCAGCAGTTTACCATCACGGGGATTGATTGAGACCCAGTACTTC
j_call: TRBJ1-2; d_call: TRBD1; clone_size: few; v_call: TRBV7-9; cdr3_aa: CASSLRDGTGLYTF; cdr3_nt: TGTGCCAGCAGCTTGAGGGACGGGACAGGGTTATACACCTTC
j_call: TRBJ2-3; d_call: TRBD1; clone_size: NA; v_call: TRBV5-1; cdr3_aa: CASSLAQGALDTQYF; cdr3_nt: TGCGCCAGCAGCTTGGCACAGGGGGCCTTAGATACGCAGTATTTT
j_call: TRBJ1-2; d_call: TRBD1; clone_size: few; v_call: TRBV15; cdr3_aa: CATSREDRWGYTF; cdr3_nt: TGTGCCACCAGCAGAGAGGACAGGTGGGGCTACACCTTC
j_call: TRBJ2-7; d_call: TRBD1; clone_size: NA; v_call: TRBV28; cdr3_aa: CASSLGDRTSEQYF; cdr3_nt: TGTGCCAGCAGTTTAGGGGACAGGACTTCCGAGCAGTACTTC